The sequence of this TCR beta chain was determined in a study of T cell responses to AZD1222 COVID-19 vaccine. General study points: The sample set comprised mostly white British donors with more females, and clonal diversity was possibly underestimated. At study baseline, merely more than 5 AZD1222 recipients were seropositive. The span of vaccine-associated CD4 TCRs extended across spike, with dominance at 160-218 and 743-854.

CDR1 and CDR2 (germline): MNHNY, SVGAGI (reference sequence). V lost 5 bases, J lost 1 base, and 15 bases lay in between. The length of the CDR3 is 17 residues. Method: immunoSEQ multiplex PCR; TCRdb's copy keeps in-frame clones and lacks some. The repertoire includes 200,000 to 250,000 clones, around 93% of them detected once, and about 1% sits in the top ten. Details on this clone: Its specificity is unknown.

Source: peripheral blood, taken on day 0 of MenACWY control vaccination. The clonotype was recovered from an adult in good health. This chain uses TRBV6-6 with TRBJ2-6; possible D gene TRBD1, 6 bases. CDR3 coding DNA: TGTGCCAGCAGTCCGGGACATCTCTCTTCTGGGGCCAACGTCCTGACTTTC. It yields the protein CASSPGHLSSGANVLTF.